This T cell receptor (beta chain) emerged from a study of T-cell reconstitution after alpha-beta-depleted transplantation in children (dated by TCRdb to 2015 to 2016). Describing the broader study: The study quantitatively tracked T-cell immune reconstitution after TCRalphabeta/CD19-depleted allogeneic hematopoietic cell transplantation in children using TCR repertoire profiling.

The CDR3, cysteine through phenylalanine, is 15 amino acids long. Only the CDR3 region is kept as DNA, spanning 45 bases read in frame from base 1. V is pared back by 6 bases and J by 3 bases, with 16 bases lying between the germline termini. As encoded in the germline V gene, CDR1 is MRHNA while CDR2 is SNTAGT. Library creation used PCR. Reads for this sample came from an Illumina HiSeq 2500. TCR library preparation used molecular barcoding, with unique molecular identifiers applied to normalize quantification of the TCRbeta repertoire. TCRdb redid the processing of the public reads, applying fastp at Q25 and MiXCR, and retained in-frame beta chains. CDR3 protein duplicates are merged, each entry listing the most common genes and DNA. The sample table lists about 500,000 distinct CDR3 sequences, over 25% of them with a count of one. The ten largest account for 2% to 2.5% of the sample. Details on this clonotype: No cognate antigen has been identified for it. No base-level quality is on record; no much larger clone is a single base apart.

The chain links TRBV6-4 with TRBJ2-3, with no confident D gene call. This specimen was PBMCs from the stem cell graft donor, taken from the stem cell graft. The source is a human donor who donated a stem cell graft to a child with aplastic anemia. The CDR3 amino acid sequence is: CASSPLPGSTDTQYF. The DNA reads TGTGCCAGCAGCCCCCTTCCCGGATCGACAGATACGCAGTATTTT.